A single sample gave rise to the 2 T cell receptor beta chains below, sequenced in a study of blood T cell repertoires in COVID-19 (dated by TCRdb to the early 2020s). The library was generated by the immunoSEQ multiplex PCR assay. TCRdb re-hosts the immuneACCESS table, in-frame sequences only. Its copies lack some clones; in the studies checked, an unresolved V gene accounts for under half of them, and the cause for the rest is not known. For this sample the table gives about 230,000 clones, of which 81% were detected only once. The ten largest make up approximately 7.2% of the sample. Material: peripheral blood. The receptors were gathered from a woman older than 75 with acute or convalescent COVID-19.

The gene calls are TRBV5-1 and TRBJ2-1; 7 positions agree with TRBD2. CDR1 and CDR2 (germline): SGHRS, YFSETQ. This CDR3 is 15 amino acids long. After removal of 4 bases from V and 2 bases from J, the junction contained 6 bases not matched to a gene. CDR3 sequence: CASSVSGIAYNEQFF. The CDR3 nucleotides read TGCGCCAGCAGCGTCAGCGGGATCGCCTACAATGAGCAGTTCTTC.

In its sample, this clone was seen once. The J gene is TRBJ1-1, the V gene TRBV5-5; 8 bases agree with TRBD1. V lost 0 bases, J lost 3 bases, and 7 bases stayed unmatched. This CDR3 has 16 residues. Germline CDR1 and CDR2: SGHKS and YYEKEE (reference sequence). The CDR3 region has the DNA TGTGCCAGCAGCTTGGGCACAGGGGGGGGTTACACTGAAGCTTTCTTT. Its protein is CASSLGTGGGYTEAFF.